This T cell receptor beta chain is from a study of human thymus T cells. General study findings and limits: Gene usage (both V and J) appeared biased in thymic and blood repertoires. Related studies noted strongly shared thymic repertoires across unrelated people.

Thymic tissue was derived from resections collected during corrective heart surgery. A note on this clone: Its target is not known.

The CDR3 has 14 amino acids. CDR1 and CDR2 (germline): SGHVT, SQSDAQ. Trimming left V 6 bases short and J 3 bases short, with 14 bases between. Here immunoSEQ multiplex PCR was the method, and the copy in TCRdb shows in-frame clones only, minus some. There are around 130,000 clones in the sample; more than 90% occur only once, and 0.02% to 0.03% lies in the top ten. This chain joins TRBV7-4 and TRBJ1-1, with D possibly being TRBD1 (5 bases). The receptor was isolated from a boy younger than two with a congenital heart defect but otherwise immunologically healthy. Material for sequencing was thymus tissue. CDR3 DNA sequence: TGTGCCAGCAGACAGCAAGGGGCGGACACTGAAGCTTTCTTT. It yields the protein CASRQQGADTEAFF.